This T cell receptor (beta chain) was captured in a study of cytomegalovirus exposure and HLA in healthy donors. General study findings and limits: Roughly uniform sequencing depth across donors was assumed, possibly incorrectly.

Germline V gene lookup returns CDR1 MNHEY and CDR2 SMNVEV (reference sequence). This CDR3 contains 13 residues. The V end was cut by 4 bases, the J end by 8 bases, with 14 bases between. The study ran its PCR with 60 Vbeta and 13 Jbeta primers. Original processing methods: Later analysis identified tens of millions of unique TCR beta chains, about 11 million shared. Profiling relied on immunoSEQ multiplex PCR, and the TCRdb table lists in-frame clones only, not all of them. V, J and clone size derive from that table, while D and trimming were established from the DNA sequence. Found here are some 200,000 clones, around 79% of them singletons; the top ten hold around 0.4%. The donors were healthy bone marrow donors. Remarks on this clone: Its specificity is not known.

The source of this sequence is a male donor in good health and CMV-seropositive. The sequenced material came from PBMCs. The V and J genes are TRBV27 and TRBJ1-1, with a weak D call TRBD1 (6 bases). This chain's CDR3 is CASSSYREKEAFF. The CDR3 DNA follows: TGTGCCAGCAGTTCATACAGGGAGAAGGAAGCTTTCTTT.